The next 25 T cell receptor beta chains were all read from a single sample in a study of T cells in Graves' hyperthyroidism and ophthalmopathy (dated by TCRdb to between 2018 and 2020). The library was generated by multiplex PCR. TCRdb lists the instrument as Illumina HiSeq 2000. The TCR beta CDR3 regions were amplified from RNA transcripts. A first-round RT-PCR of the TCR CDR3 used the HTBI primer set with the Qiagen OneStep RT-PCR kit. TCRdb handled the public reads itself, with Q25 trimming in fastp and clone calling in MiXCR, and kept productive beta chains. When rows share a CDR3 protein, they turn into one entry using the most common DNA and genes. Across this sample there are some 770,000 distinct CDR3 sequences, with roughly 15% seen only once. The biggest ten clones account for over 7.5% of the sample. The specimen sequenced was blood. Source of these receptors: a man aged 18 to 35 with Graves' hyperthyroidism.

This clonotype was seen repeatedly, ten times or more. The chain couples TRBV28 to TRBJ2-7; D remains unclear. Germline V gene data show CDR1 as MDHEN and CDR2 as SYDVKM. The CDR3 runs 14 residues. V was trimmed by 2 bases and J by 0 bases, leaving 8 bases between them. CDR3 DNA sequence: TGTGCCAGCAGTTTACCGGGCCTCTCCTACGAGCAGTACTTC. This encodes CASSLPGLSYEQYF.

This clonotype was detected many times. CDR3: CASSEAGDRGIEQYF. The CDR3 nucleotides are TGTGCCAGCAGTGAAGCAGGGGACAGGGGGATCGAGCAGTACTTC. The J gene is TRBJ2-7, the V gene TRBV6-1; 11 positions match TRBD1. CDR3 size: 15 residues. The trim removed 0 bases at V and 6 bases at J, leaving 4 bases unmatched. From germline, CDR1 is MNHNS and CDR2 SASEGT.

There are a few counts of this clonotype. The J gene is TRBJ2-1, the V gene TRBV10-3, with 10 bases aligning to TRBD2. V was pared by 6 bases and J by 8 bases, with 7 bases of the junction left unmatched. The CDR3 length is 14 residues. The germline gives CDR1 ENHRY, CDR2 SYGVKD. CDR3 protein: CAIRSSGRDYEQFF. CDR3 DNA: TGTGCCATCAGATCTAGCGGGAGAGACTATGAGCAGTTCTTC.

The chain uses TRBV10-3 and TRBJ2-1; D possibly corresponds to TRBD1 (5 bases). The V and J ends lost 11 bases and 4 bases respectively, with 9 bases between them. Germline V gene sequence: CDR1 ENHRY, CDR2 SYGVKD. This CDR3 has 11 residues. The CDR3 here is CAASGYNEQFF. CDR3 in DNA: TGTGCCGCCTCAGGGTACAATGAGCAGTTCTTC.

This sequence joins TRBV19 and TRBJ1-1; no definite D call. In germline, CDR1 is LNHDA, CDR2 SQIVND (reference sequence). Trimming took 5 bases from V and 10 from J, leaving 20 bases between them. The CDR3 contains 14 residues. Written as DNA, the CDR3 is TGTGCCAGTAGTTCTCGTGACTACGTGGAGGGAGCTTTCTTT. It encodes CASSSRDYVEGAFF.

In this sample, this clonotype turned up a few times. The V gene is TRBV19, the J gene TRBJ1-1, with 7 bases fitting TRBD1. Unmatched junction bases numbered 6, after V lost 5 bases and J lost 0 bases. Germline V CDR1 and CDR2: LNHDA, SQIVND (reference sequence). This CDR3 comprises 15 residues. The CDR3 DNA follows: TGTGCCAGTAGTGGCCCGGGACAGCTGAACACTGAAGCTTTCTTT. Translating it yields CASSGPGQLNTEAFF.

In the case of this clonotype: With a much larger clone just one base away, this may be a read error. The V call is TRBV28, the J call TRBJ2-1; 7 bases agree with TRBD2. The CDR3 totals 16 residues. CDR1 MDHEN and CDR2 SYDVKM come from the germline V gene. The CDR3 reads CANSLVSGGWYNEQFF. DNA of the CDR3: TGTGCCAACAGTTTAGTTTCGGGGGGTTGGTACAATGAGCAGTTCTTC.

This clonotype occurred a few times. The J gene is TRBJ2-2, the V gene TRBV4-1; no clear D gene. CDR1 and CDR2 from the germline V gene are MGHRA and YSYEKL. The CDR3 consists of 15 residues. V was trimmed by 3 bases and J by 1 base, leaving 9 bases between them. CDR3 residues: CASSQLRRNTGELFF. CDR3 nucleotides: TGCGCCAGCAGCCAGTTACGCAGGAACACCGGGGAGCTGTTTTTT.

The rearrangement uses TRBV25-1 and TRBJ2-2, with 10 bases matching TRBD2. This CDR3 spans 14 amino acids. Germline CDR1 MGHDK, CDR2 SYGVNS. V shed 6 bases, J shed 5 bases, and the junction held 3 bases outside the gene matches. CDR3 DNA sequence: TGTGCCAGCAGACCTAGCGGGAGAACCGGGGAGCTGTTTTTT. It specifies CASRPSGRTGELFF.

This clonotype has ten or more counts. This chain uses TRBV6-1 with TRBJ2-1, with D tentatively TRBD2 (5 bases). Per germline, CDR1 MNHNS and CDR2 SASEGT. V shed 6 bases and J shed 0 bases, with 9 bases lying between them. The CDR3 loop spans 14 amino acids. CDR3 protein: CASRTGSSYNEQFF. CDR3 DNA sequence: TGTGCCAGCAGAACGGGGAGCTCCTACAATGAGCAGTTCTTC.

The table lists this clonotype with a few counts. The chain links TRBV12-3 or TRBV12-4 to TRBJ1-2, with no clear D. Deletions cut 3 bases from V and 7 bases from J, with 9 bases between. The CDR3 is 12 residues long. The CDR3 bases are TGTGCCAGCAGTTTTACTCGGGGTGGCTACACCTTC. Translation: CASSFTRGGYTF.

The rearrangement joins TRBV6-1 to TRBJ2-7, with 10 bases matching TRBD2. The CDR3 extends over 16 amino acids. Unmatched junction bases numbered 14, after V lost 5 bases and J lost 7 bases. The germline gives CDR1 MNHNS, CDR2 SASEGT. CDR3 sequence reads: CASSRPAGGPSEEQYF. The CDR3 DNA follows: TGTGCCAGCAGTAGACCAGCGGGAGGGCCCTCTGAAGAGCAGTACTTC.

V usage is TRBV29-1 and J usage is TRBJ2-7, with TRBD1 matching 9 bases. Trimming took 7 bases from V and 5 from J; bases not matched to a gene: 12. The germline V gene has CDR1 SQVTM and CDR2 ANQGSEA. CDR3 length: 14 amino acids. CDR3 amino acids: CSAKGGQGSHEQYF. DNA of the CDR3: TGCAGCGCAAAAGGGGGACAGGGTTCCCACGAGCAGTACTTC.

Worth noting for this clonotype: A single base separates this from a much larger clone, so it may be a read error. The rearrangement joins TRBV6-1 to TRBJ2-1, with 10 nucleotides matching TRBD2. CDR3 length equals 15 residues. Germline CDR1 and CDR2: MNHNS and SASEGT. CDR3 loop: CAGRKPGLANNEQFF. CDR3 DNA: TGTGCCGGCAGGAAACCGGGACTAGCGAACAATGAGCAGTTCTTC.

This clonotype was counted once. This CDR3 is CASSTPGTGVETQYF. CDR3 DNA: TGTGCCAGCAGCACCCCCGGGACAGGGGTGGAGACCCAGTACTTC. The chain carries TRBV7-3 and TRBJ2-5, with 10 bases aligning to TRBD1. Germline V gene sequence: CDR1 SGHTA, CDR2 FQGTGA. The junction had 8 bases not matched to a gene; V was cut back by 5 bases and J by 5 bases. The CDR3 totals 15 residues.

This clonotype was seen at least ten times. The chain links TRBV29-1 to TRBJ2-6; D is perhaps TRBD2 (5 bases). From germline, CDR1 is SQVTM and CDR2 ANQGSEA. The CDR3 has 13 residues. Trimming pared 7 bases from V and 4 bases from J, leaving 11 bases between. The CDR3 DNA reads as TGCAGCGGATTAGCGTCGGGGGCCAACGTCCTGACTTTC. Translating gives CSGLASGANVLTF.

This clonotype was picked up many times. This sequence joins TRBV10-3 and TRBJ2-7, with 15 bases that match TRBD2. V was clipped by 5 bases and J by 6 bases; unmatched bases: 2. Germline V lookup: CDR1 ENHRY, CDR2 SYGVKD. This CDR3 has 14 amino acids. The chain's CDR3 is CAISPGLAGGEQYF. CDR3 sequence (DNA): TGTGCCATCAGTCCGGGACTAGCGGGAGGCGAGCAGTACTTC.

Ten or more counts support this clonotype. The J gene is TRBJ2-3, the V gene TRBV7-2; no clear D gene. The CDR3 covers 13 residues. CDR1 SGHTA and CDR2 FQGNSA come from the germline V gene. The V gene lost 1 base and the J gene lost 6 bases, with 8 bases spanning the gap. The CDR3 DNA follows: TGTGCCAGCAGCTTAGAGTACGACGATACGCAGTATTTT. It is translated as CASSLEYDDTQYF.

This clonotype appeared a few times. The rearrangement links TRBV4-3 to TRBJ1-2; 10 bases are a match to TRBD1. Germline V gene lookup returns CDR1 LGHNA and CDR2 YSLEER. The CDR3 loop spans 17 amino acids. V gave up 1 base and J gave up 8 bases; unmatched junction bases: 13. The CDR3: CASSQAGGTGAGMGYTF. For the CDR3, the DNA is TGCGCCAGCAGCCAAGCCGGTGGGACAGGGGCGGGAATGGGCTACACCTTC.

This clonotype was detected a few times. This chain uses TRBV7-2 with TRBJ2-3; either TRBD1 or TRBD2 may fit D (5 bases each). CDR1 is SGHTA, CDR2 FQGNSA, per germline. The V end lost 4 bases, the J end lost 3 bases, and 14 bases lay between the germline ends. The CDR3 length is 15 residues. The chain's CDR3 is CASSSSGAGTDTQYF. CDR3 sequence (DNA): TGTGCCAGCAGCTCCTCCGGGGCGGGTACAGATACGCAGTATTTT.

CDR3 sequence: CSAQNDRAEQYF. For the CDR3, the DNA is TGCAGTGCCCAAAATGACCGGGCCGAGCAGTACTTC. The chain is built from TRBV20-1 and TRBJ2-7; no reliable D call. V was shortened by 6 bases and J by 6 bases, with 15 bases between the two germline ends. Germline V gives CDR1 DFQATT, CDR2 SNEGSKA (reference sequence). CDR3 length equals 12 residues.

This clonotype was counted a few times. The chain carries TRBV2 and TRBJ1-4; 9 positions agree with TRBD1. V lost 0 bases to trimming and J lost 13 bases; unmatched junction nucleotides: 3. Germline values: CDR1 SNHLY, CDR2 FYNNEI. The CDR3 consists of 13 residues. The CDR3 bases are TGTGCCAGCAGTGAAGCCGGGACAGGGATACTGTTTTTT. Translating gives CASSEAGTGILFF.

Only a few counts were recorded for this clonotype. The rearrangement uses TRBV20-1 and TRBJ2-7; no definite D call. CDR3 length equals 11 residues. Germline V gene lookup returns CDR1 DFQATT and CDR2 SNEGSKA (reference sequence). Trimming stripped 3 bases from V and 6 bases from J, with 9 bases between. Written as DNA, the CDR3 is TGCAGTGCTAGCCCCTGGACCGAGCAGTACTTC. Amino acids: CSASPWTEQYF.

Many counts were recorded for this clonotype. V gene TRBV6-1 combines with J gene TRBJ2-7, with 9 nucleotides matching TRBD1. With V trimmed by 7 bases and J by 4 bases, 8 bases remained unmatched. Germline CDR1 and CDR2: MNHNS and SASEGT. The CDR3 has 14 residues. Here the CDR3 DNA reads TGTGCCAGCAACGCAGTGGACAGGGGATACGAGCAGTACTTC. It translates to CASNAVDRGYEQYF.

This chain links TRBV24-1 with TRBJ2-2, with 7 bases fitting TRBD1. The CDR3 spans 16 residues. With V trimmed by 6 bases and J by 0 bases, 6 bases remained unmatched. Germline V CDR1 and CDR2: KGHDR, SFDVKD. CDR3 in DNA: TGTGCCACCAGTCCCCGCAGGGGGACGAACACCGGGGAGCTGTTTTTT. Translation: CATSPRRGTNTGELFF.